This TCR beta chain was retrieved from a study of regulatory T cells in long-lasting Graves disease. Study-wide results and limits: Repertoires from persistent disease leaned toward TRBV28, TRBJ1-2 and TRBJ2-5.

This clonotype was counted a few times. The target antigen is unknown. Regarding time point: persistent/refractory GD, antithyroid drugs over 5 years with positive TRAb. Construction of the TCR library relied on RNA isolated from PBMCs. Germline assignment: CDR1 SGDLS and CDR2 YYNGEE. The CDR3 is 14 residues long. Trimming took off 0 bases at V and 6 bases at J, with 13 bases between the two ends. Assembly of TCR beta libraries relied on iRepertoire HTBI primers together with Arm-PCR of CDR3 regions. TCRdb used MiXCR to reprocess the multiplex PCR reads, holding one entry per CDR3 protein. The top ten hold roughly 7% of the sample, which has around 450,000 distinct CDR3 sequences, roughly 21% seen once.

The material was peripheral blood mononuclear cells (PBMCs), obtained when the disease was refractory, from a patient treated with antithyroid drugs. The source of this sequence is a female donor with Graves disease. The chain couples TRBV9 to TRBJ2-7; tentatively, D is TRBD1 (8 bases). The chain's CDR3 is CASSVVSGTGEQYF. The CDR3 DNA follows: TGTGCCAGCAGCGTAGTGAGCGGGACAGGCGAGCAGTACTTC. The complete variable domain, with remaining parts taken from reference TRBV9 and TRBJ2-7, reads DSGVTQTPKHLITATGQRVTLRCSPRSGDLSVYWYQQSLDQGLQFLIQYYNGEERAKGNILERFSAQQFPDLHSELNLSSLELGDSALYFCASSVVSGTGEQYFGPGTRLTVT.